This is a list of T cell receptor beta chains from one sample in a study of shared clonotypes between healthy human individuals. Only in-frame clones appear in the TCRdb table, and some are missing; sequencing was by immunoSEQ multiplex PCR. The data contain some 2.1 million clones, roughly 95% of them singletons. Sequencing input: naive CD8+ T cells sorted from blood. Source of these receptors: a man aged 18 to 30 in good health. CDR3s include the opening cysteine and the closing phenylalanine or tryptophan. A D gene is named only where the DNA matches it firmly. Only part of the rows carry a size: once, few, many, or a class if the clone is expanded.

J: TRBJ1-5
D: .
size: .
V: TRBV4-1
DNA: TGCGCCAGCAGCCAGGGATCGGTAAATCAGCCCCAGCATTTT
CDR3: CASSQGSVNQPQHF

J: TRBJ1-1
D: .
size: .
V: TRBV19
DNA: TGTGCCAGTAGTCCGACAGAGTTGAACACTGAAGCTTTCTTT
CDR3: CASSPTELNTEAFF

J: TRBJ2-7
D: TRBD2
size: .
V: TRBV18
DNA: TGTGCCAGCTCACCACCGGGGACTAGCGGCTACGAGCAGTACTTC
CDR3: CASSPPGTSGYEQYF

J: TRBJ1-3
D: .
size: .
V: TRBV10-3
DNA: TGTGCCATCAGTGAGTCCGGACCGGGTCTCTCTGGAAACACCATATATTTT
CDR3: CAISESGPGLSGNTIYF

J: TRBJ1-5
D: .
size: .
V: TRBV27
DNA: TGTGCCAGCAGTCCGAATCAGGGCTGGTATAGCAATCAGCCCCAGCATTTT
CDR3: CASSPNQGWYSNQPQHF

J: TRBJ1-2
D: TRBD1
size: .
V: TRBV13
DNA: TGTGCCAGCAGCTTAGGAGGACAGGTGAGGTCGGATGGCTACACCTTC
CDR3: CASSLGGQVRSDGYTF

J: TRBJ2-7
D: TRBD2
size: once
V: TRBV19
DNA: TGTGCCAGTAGTTGGGGAAGCGGGGGTATCTACGAGCAGTACTTC
CDR3: CASSWGSGGIYEQYF

J: TRBJ2-1
D: TRBD1
size: .
V: TRBV27
DNA: TGTGCCAGCACCACGGCAGGGGGAAGTACTGAGCAGTTCTTC
CDR3: CASTTAGGSTEQFF

J: TRBJ1-2
D: TRBD1
size: .
V: TRBV7-9
DNA: TGTGCCAGCAGCGACAGGGGTCCCTATGGCTACACCTTC
CDR3: CASSDRGPYGYTF

J: TRBJ1-2
D: TRBD1
size: .
V: TRBV18
DNA: TGTGCCAGCTCACCAGAAGTTACAGGGGACTATGGCTACACCTTC
CDR3: CASSPEVTGDYGYTF

J: TRBJ2-1
D: .
size: .
V: TRBV7-9
DNA: TGTGCCAGCAGCCCCCCCGACATCCTCCCATTTAATGAGCAGTTCTTC
CDR3: CASSPPDILPFNEQFF

J: TRBJ2-7
D: TRBD1
size: once
V: TRBV9
DNA: TGTGCCAGCAGCACAGGGGGGTCGACCTACGAGCAGTACTTC
CDR3: CASSTGGSTYEQYF

J: TRBJ2-7
D: .
size: .
V: TRBV6-6
DNA: TGTGCCAGCAGTTACTACCGGGTGGACGAGCAGTACTTC
CDR3: CASSYYRVDEQYF

J: TRBJ2-5
D: .
size: .
V: TRBV11-1
DNA: TGTGCCAGCAGCCTCGACAGCGAAGAGACCCAGTACTTC
CDR3: CASSLDSEETQYF

J: TRBJ2-7
D: TRBD1
size: .
V: TRBV6-1
DNA: TGTGCCAGCAGTGGTCAGGACAGGCGCTCCTACGAGCAGTACTTC
CDR3: CASSGQDRRSYEQYF

J: TRBJ1-1
D: .
size: few
V: TRBV9
DNA: TGTGCCAGCAGCCAGGGGTTAATGAACACTGAAGCTTTCTTT
CDR3: CASSQGLMNTEAFF

J: TRBJ2-3
D: TRBD1
size: .
V: TRBV9
DNA: TGTGCCAGCAGCCCCGGGACAGAGACAGATACGCAGTATTTT
CDR3: CASSPGTETDTQYF

J: TRBJ2-7
D: TRBD1
size: .
V: TRBV28
DNA: TGTGCCAGCAGTTTTCCCCTCACAGGGGGCGATGCCTACGAGCAGTACTTC
CDR3: CASSFPLTGGDAYEQYF

J: TRBJ2-7
D: .
size: few
V: TRBV6-5
DNA: TGTGCCAGCAGTTACTCTGGCGGGGACCCTACGGAGCAGTACTTC
CDR3: CASSYSGGDPTEQYF

J: TRBJ1-2
D: .
size: .
V: TRBV28
DNA: TGTGCCAGCAGTTTAATTGGGGCAGGGAATGGCTACACCTTC
CDR3: CASSLIGAGNGYTF

J: TRBJ2-7
D: .
size: .
V: TRBV4-1
DNA: TGCGCCAGCAGCCAAGAATGGGACCCCGAGCAGTACTTC
CDR3: CASSQEWDPEQYF

J: TRBJ2-5
D: TRBD1
size: .
V: TRBV19
DNA: TGTGCCAGTAGTCCGATGAAAGGACAGGGTTTAATTGAGACCCAGTACTTC
CDR3: CASSPMKGQGLIETQYF

J: TRBJ2-3
D: .
size: .
V: TRBV5-1
DNA: TGCGCCAGCAGCTTGATAAGCGGCAGCACAGATACGCAGTATTTT
CDR3: CASSLISGSTDTQYF

J: TRBJ2-4
D: .
size: once
V: TRBV7-9
DNA: TGTGCCAGCAGCGACCTACGGTTGGACAGACTAGCCAAAAACATTCAGTACTTC
CDR3: CASSDLRLDRLAKNIQYF

J: TRBJ1-1
D: .
size: .
V: TRBV5-6
DNA: TGTGCCAGCAGCTTGGCCTACGGGATACGGAACACTGAAGCTTTCTTT
CDR3: CASSLAYGIRNTEAFF

J: TRBJ2-3
D: .
size: .
V: TRBV14
DNA: TGTGCCAGCAGCCAAGTCACGACGCTTGCGGCTCCCGAGGATACGCAGTATTTT
CDR3: CASSQVTTLAAPEDTQYF

J: TRBJ1-1
D: .
size: .
V: TRBV4-3
DNA: TGCGCCAGCAGCCAATACGGGGACACTGAAGCTTTCTTT
CDR3: CASSQYGDTEAFF

J: TRBJ2-7
D: .
size: .
V: TRBV7-9
DNA: TGTGCCAGCAGTTTAGACCGGGACTCCATCTCCTACGAGCAGTACTTC
CDR3: CASSLDRDSISYEQYF

J: TRBJ1-6
D: .
size: many
V: TRBV2
DNA: TGTGCCAGCAGTGAAGGGGACTGGCCCCTCCACTTT
CDR3: CASSEGDWPLHF

J: TRBJ2-7
D: .
size: .
V: TRBV28
DNA: TGTGCCAGCAGTTTATCCGGCAGGGGCTACGAGCAGTACTTC
CDR3: CASSLSGRGYEQYF

J: TRBJ1-6
D: .
size: .
V: TRBV5-4
DNA: TGTGCCAGCAGCTCTGACCCGCGGACGGTCAATTCACCCCTCCACTTT
CDR3: CASSSDPRTVNSPLHF

J: TRBJ2-7
D: TRBD1
size: .
V: TRBV6-1
DNA: TGTGCCAGCATCCGGGACAGGGTGGGCGAGCAGTACTTC
CDR3: CASIRDRVGEQYF

J: TRBJ2-1
D: TRBD2
size: once
V: TRBV29-1
DNA: TGCAGCGGAGGACTAGCGGGAGGGTTATATGAGCAGTTCTTC
CDR3: CSGGLAGGLYEQFF

J: TRBJ2-7
D: TRBD2
size: .
V: TRBV7-2
DNA: TGTGCCAGCAGCCCCCCGGGACTACACTACGAGCAGTACTTC
CDR3: CASSPPGLHYEQYF

J: TRBJ1-4
D: .
size: .
V: TRBV9
DNA: TGTGCCAGCAGCGTAGAAAAGGGGTTTAATGAAAAACTGTTTTTT
CDR3: CASSVEKGFNEKLFF

J: TRBJ2-2
D: TRBD2
size: .
V: TRBV6-6
DNA: TGTGCCCTCTACCTGCCCAGCGGGGGGCCGGGCGGGGAGCTGTTTTTT
CDR3: CALYLPSGGPGGELFF

J: TRBJ1-5
D: .
size: .
V: TRBV7-2
DNA: TGTGCCAGCAGCTTGGACTATCAGCCCCAGCATTTT
CDR3: CASSLDYQPQHF

J: TRBJ1-2
D: TRBD1
size: .
V: TRBV4-1
DNA: TGCGCCAGCAGAGGGGGCTCAAACTATGGCTACACCTTC
CDR3: CASRGGSNYGYTF

J: TRBJ2-7
D: TRBD2
size: .
V: TRBV9
DNA: TGTGCCAGCAGCGTAAGCAGCGGGGGGTCCTACGAGCAGTACTTC
CDR3: CASSVSSGGSYEQYF

J: TRBJ1-2
D: TRBD1
size: once
V: TRBV4-1
DNA: TGCGCCAGCAGCCAGAGGACAGGGGATGGCTACACCTTC
CDR3: CASSQRTGDGYTF

J: TRBJ2-5
D: .
size: .
V: TRBV4-1
DNA: TGCGCCAGCAGCCAAAGGGACGGAAACCAGACCCAGTACTTC
CDR3: CASSQRDGNQTQYF

J: TRBJ2-3
D: .
size: .
V: TRBV28
DNA: TGTGCCAGCAGTGTAACAGATACGCAGTATTTT
CDR3: CASSVTDTQYF

J: TRBJ2-1
D: TRBD2
size: .
V: TRBV12-5
DNA: TGTGCTAGTGCCACCCGGGGGGGCCCCTTCAATGAGCAGTTCTTC
CDR3: CASATRGGPFNEQFF

J: TRBJ1-4
D: TRBD1
size: .
V: TRBV5-1
DNA: TGCGCCAGCAGCTTAGGACAGGGTTATAATGAAAAACTGTTTTTT
CDR3: CASSLGQGYNEKLFF

J: TRBJ1-1
D: .
size: once
V: TRBV4-1
DNA: TGCGCCAGCAGCCAGAGGAGGGAGAACACTGAAGCTTTCTTT
CDR3: CASSQRRENTEAFF

J: TRBJ2-3
D: TRBD2
size: .
V: TRBV4-2
DNA: TGTGCCAGCAGCCCCGTAGCGGGGGAAACAGATACGCAGTATTTT
CDR3: CASSPVAGETDTQYF

J: TRBJ1-6
D: TRBD1
size: .
V: TRBV6-1
DNA: TGTGCCAGCAGTGAAGCGCGGGGGACAGCCTCTAATTCACCCCTCCACTTT
CDR3: CASSEARGTASNSPLHF

J: TRBJ2-1
D: .
size: .
V: TRBV29-1
DNA: TGCAGCACTAATGAGGGGGATAAGGGCTACAATGAGCAGTTCTTC
CDR3: CSTNEGDKGYNEQFF

J: TRBJ1-2
D: .
size: .
V: TRBV5-6
DNA: TGTGCCAGCAGCTTGTTTGGGGAGAACTATGGCTACACCTTC
CDR3: CASSLFGENYGYTF

J: TRBJ2-5
D: .
size: .
V: TRBV7-9
DNA: TGTGCCAGCAGCTTACTTACTAGTCAAGAGACCCAGTACTTC
CDR3: CASSLLTSQETQYF

J: TRBJ2-5
D: .
size: .
V: TRBV13
DNA: TGTGCCAGCAGCTTTTCTAGTGAGACCCAGTACTTC
CDR3: CASSFSSETQYF

J: TRBJ2-7
D: .
size: .
V: TRBV30
DNA: TGTGCCTGGAGTGTTCAGGCCACGTCAGATGAGCAGTACTTC
CDR3: CAWSVQATSDEQYF

J: TRBJ1-4
D: .
size: .
V: TRBV27
DNA: TGTGCCAGCAGTTTATGCGAAAAACTGTTTTTT
CDR3: CASSLCEKLFF

J: TRBJ2-5
D: .
size: .
V: TRBV5-4
DNA: TGTGCCAGCAGCTTGAGGGCCCAAGAGACCCAGTACTTC
CDR3: CASSLRAQETQYF

J: TRBJ2-7
D: .
size: .
V: TRBV5-6
DNA: TGTGCCAGCAGCTTTCTCCGACAGAGCTCCTACGAGCAGTACTTC
CDR3: CASSFLRQSSYEQYF

J: TRBJ2-7
D: .
size: .
V: TRBV5-4
DNA: TGTGCCAGCAGCGCGCCAGGTCTCTCCTACGAGCAGTACTTC
CDR3: CASSAPGLSYEQYF

J: TRBJ2-6
D: .
size: .
V: TRBV7-2
DNA: TGTGCCAGCAGCTTAAACCCGGGGGCGGAGGACTCTGGGGCCAACGTCCTGACTTTC
CDR3: CASSLNPGAEDSGANVLTF